This note documents a single T cell receptor (beta chain) sequence. Per the original data handling: Reference gene primer amplification in the assay estimated nucleated cell counts. Method: immunoSEQ multiplex PCR; TCRdb's copy keeps in-frame clones and lacks some. The V and J calls and clone size were taken over from that table, and D and trimming were inferred from the DNA. The table has approximately 89,000 clones, around four fifths seen once. The data were taken from a study of blood T cell repertoires in COVID-19. The V end was cut by 5 bases, the J end by 0 bases, with 12 bases between. The CDR3 has 15 amino acids. Germline CDR1 SGHTA, CDR2 FQGNSA.

The rearrangement uses TRBV7-2 and TRBJ2-3; possibly TRBD1 for D (5 bases). The specimen was peripheral blood. The clonotype comes from a woman in her 70s with active or convalescent COVID-19. The CDR3 bases are TGTGCCAGCAGCCATGACAGAGACAGCACAGATACGCAGTATTTT. Its protein is CASSHDRDSTDTQYF.